This T cell receptor (beta chain) originates from a study of CD8 T cells in ankylosing spondylitis (dated by TCRdb to about 2017). Regarding the study in general: The study set out to find disease-linked TCR variants by profiling T cell receptor beta repertoires in ankylosing spondylitis patients and healthy donors. In total, the full study cohort was made up of about 110 healthy donors and 20 to 25 ankylosing spondylitis patients. Peripheral blood samples were taken, and synovial fluid was additionally collected from ankylosing spondylitis patients.

The germline V gene (reference sequence) yields DFQATT for CDR1 and SNEGSKA for CDR2. The CDR3 starts with the cysteine, ends with the phenylalanine, and has 14 residues. Just CDR3 DNA is preserved here, 42 bases in frame from base 1. The germline V end is reduced by 2 bases and the J end by 4 bases; junction bases left unmatched: 7. The paper's findings and limits, for the study overall: Some of the motif variants had been reported before in the synovial fluid and blood of reactive arthritis patients, a finding that suggests common disease-initiation mechanisms. In peripheral blood, the disease-linked clones were found at relatively low frequencies and had a CD8+ phenotype. A TCR beta motif made up of several highly homologous amino acid variants appeared to be characteristic of blood from ankylosing spondylitis patients. The disease-linked clones were reported to be significantly enriched in matched synovial fluid samples from ankylosing spondylitis patients.

For this clonotype: Its antigen target is currently unknown. No qualities accompany the bases; no much larger clone lies one base away.

Sequencing instrument: Illumina HiSeq 2500. TCR beta libraries were prepared by quantitative 5'-RACE with molecular barcodes. Under the source paper's analysis protocol: A new computational method based on a probabilistic model of VDJ rearrangement was used to identify disease-linked TCR variants. TCRdb took the public reads, trimmed them with fastp at Q25, ran MiXCR for clone calling and kept in-frame beta chains. A single entry per CDR3 protein holds the most common genes and DNA from its merged rows. TCRdb's processing, not the study's, gives the V and J calls here. The sample yields around 220,000 distinct CDR3 sequences; approximately 20% were counted once. More than 40% of the sample is held by the ten biggest clonotypes.

This clonotype originated in a male donor with ankylosing spondylitis. The sequence joins TRBV20-1 to TRBJ1-2; 7 central bases correspond to TRBD1. Sequences were obtained from blood, either unsorted or a sorted T cell fraction (not recorded which). The DNA reads TGCAGTGCTAGAACCCCCGGGACAGCCTATGGCTACACCTTC. Translated, it gives CSARTPGTAYGYTF.